These 3 T cell receptor beta chains share one sample of origin, sequenced in a study of T cells in Graves' hyperthyroidism and ophthalmopathy. Amplified TCR beta CDR3 regions derived from RNA transcripts. The HTBI primer set served for first-round RT-PCR of the TCR CDR3. In TCRdb, the multiplex PCR reads were re-called with MiXCR into one record per CDR3 protein. The sample holds 300,000 to 450,000 distinct CDR3 sequences, roughly 14% seen once. Specimen: blood. The receptors stem from a woman between 18 and 30 years old with Graves' hyperthyroidism that later progressed to Graves' ophthalmopathy.

This clonotype was picked up many times. The J gene is TRBJ2-7, the V gene TRBV27; 11 bases agree with TRBD2. With V trimmed by 5 bases and J by 3 bases, 6 bases remained unmatched. In germline, CDR1 is MNHEY, CDR2 SMNVEV (reference sequence). The CDR3 is made up of 15 amino acids. The CDR3 sequence: CASSPGTSGYYEQYF. The CDR3 bases are TGTGCCAGCAGTCCGGGGACTAGCGGCTACTACGAGCAGTACTTC.

This clonotype was observed at least ten times. V and J are TRBV29-1 and TRBJ1-2, with 9 bases aligning to TRBD1. CDR1 SQVTM and CDR2 ANQGSEA come from the germline V gene. This CDR3 spans 13 amino acids. V dropped 5 bases and J dropped 1; count of bases not matched to a gene: 2. As DNA, the CDR3 is TGCAGCGTTCGGACAGGGGATAACTATGGCTACACCTTC. It yields the protein CSVRTGDNYGYTF.

The rearrangement uses TRBV27 and TRBJ2-1, with TRBD1 as a possible D gene (6 bases). Germline CDR1 reads MNHEY; CDR2 reads SMNVEV (reference sequence). Trimming cost V 8 bases and J 10 bases, with 12 bases left between them. The CDR3 consists of 11 residues. CDR3 bases: TGTGCCAGCGAACAGGGATTGGAGCAGTTCTTC. This gives the protein CASEQGLEQFF.